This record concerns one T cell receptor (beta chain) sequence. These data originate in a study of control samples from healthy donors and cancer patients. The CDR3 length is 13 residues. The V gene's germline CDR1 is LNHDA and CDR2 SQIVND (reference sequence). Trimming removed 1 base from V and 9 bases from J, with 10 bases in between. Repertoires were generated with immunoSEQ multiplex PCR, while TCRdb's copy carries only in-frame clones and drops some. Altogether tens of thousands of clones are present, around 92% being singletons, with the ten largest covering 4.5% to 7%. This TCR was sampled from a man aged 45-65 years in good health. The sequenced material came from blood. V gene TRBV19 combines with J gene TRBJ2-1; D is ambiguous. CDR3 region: CASSIVRWGEQFF. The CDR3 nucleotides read TGTGCCAGTAGTATAGTAAGGTGGGGTGAGCAGTTCTTC.